A selection of T cell receptor beta chains follows, all from one sample in a study of blood T cell repertoires in COVID-19. Libraries were prepared by immunoSEQ multiplex PCR; TCRdb keeps only in-frame clonotypes and omits some of them. The sample yields 150,000 to 180,000 clones, roughly 81% seen once. Sequenced sample: peripheral blood. The source of these receptors is a woman aged 55-69 years with COVID-19, enrolled during active disease. Each CDR3 is given with its conserved first and last residue. D genes are given only for firm matches. Part of the rows lack a size; the others show once, few, many or a class for expanded clones.

v_call	clone_size	j_call	d_call	cdr3_nt	cdr3_aa
TRBV3-1/TRBV3-2	.	TRBJ1-1	TRBD1	TGTGCCAGCAGCCGAGTCCCGGGACAGGGGGCGGTGGTGCCTGAAGCTTTCTTT	CASSRVPGQGAVVPEAFF
TRBV10-3	.	TRBJ1-1	TRBD1	TGTGCCATCACCCCCCGGGACAGGGGACCCACTGAAGCTTTCTTT	CAITPRDRGPTEAFF
TRBV15	.	TRBJ1-4	.	TGTGCCACCTCCGCAACCTCCAACCTCGGAAAACTGTTTTTT	CATSATSNLGKLFF
TRBV2	.	TRBJ2-1	TRBD2	TGTGCCAGCAGGTGGAGCGGGGGGTACAATGAGCAGTTCTTC	CASRWSGGYNEQFF
TRBV9	.	TRBJ2-5	.	TGTGCCAGCAGCGTAGGAGGGCTCCAAGAGACCCAGTACTTC	CASSVGGLQETQYF
TRBV4-2	.	TRBJ1-2	.	TGTGCCAGCAGCCAAATAGGAGGGACCGGCTACACCTTC	CASSQIGGTGYTF
TRBV25-1	.	TRBJ1-5	TRBD1	TGTGCCAGCAGTGCCAGCAGGGGGAATCAGCCCCAGCATTTT	CASSASRGNQPQHF
TRBV11-2	.	TRBJ1-2	.	TGTGCCAGCAGCTTAACGGGTCAGAGCTTTTCCCACTATGGCTACACCTTC	CASSLTGQSFSHYGYTF
TRBV5-1	.	TRBJ1-1	.	TGCGCCAGCAGCTTGCAGCGGGCGGTAGGGAACACTGAAGCTTTCTTT	CASSLQRAVGNTEAFF
TRBV11-2	.	TRBJ1-1	.	TGTGCCAGCAGCTTACATAGCACTGAAGCTTTCTTT	CASSLHSTEAFF
TRBV6-1	once	TRBJ1-2	TRBD1	TGTGCCAGCAGTGAAGCAACAGGGGGCTTCGATGGCTACACCTTC	CASSEATGGFDGYTF
TRBV5-1	.	TRBJ2-1	.	TGCGCCAGCAGCAGGGATCCGACTAGCTCCTACAATGAGCAGTTCTTC	CASSRDPTSSYNEQFF
TRBV5-1	.	TRBJ2-1	.	TGCGCCAGCAGCTTGGCCGTGGAGAGGAATGAGCAGTTCTTC	CASSLAVERNEQFF
TRBV27	.	TRBJ2-7	.	TGTGCCAGCAGGACCGCCATAAGCGGCTTTTACGAGCAGTACTTC	CASRTAISGFYEQYF
TRBV7-9	.	TRBJ2-5	.	TGTGCCAGCAGCAAAGAAGGCGGCGGCGGCGAGACCCAGTACTTC	CASSKEGGGGETQYF
TRBV6-1	.	TRBJ1-1	.	TGTGCCAGCAGTGAGCGTTTGGGGGCAGGTGAAGCTTTCTTT	CASSERLGAGEAFF
TRBV6-9	.	TRBJ1-2	TRBD1	TGTGCCAGCAGTTATTCGAGAGGGGGCGCGGGTGGCTACACCTTC	CASSYSRGGAGGYTF
TRBV7-3	.	TRBJ2-2	.	TGTGCCAGCAGCTTGGACTTCGCGAACACCGGGGAGCTGTTTTTT	CASSLDFANTGELFF
TRBV18	few	TRBJ1-4	.	TGTGCCAGCTCACCACTAGGGGGAACTAATGAAAAACTGTTTTTT	CASSPLGGTNEKLFF
TRBV6-5	.	TRBJ1-1	TRBD1	TGTGCCAGCTTAGGCAGGGGGCTTGAAGCTTTCTTT	CASLGRGLEAFF
TRBV7-3	.	TRBJ2-1	TRBD1	TGTGCCAGCAGCTTAAGGTCAGCCCGGGACAGGGTTCTCAATGAGCAGTTCTTC	CASSLRSARDRVLNEQFF
TRBV24-1	.	TRBJ1-1	TRBD1	TGTGCCACCAGTGGTACAGGGGCCATGAACACTGAAGCTTTCTTT	CATSGTGAMNTEAFF
TRBV29-1	few	TRBJ2-7	.	TGCAGCGTTGAATGGGGACTTTTCCCCTACGAGCAGTACTTC	CSVEWGLFPYEQYF
TRBV5-8	once	TRBJ2-7	.	TGTGCCAGCCTCCGTCTAGGGGGAACCTCCTACGAGCAGTACTTC	CASLRLGGTSYEQYF
TRBV6-1	.	TRBJ1-1	.	TGTGCCAGCAGTGACAGTCGGAACACTGAAGCTTTCTTT	CASSDSRNTEAFF
TRBV11-2	.	TRBJ1-2	.	TGTGCCAGCAGCTTGATCCCCCGGGTGGAAGGGAGTGGCTACACCTTC	CASSLIPRVEGSGYTF
TRBV27	.	TRBJ1-2	TRBD1	TGTGCCAGCAGTTCGACAGGGCTCTATGGCTACACCTTC	CASSSTGLYGYTF
TRBV4-2	.	TRBJ1-5	.	TGTGCCAGCAGCCACCTAGTCGGTCAGCCCCAGCATTTT	CASSHLVGQPQHF
TRBV18	.	TRBJ2-6	TRBD1	TGTGCCAGCTCGCCCGGGCCACAGGGGACTGGGGCCAACGTCCTGACTTTC	CASSPGPQGTGANVLTF
TRBV18	.	TRBJ2-7	TRBD1	TGTGCCAGCTCACCTGGACAGGGGATGGAGCAGTACTTC	CASSPGQGMEQYF
TRBV5-4	.	TRBJ1-2	.	TGTGCCAGCAGCCACCCACCAGGGAAGGCGGACTATGGCTACACCTTC	CASSHPPGKADYGYTF
TRBV14	.	TRBJ1-2	.	TGTGCCAGCAGCCCTACCCGGTATGGCTACACCTTC	CASSPTRYGYTF
TRBV6-5	.	TRBJ1-3	.	TGTGCCAGCAGGAACACGGGAAACACCATATATTTT	CASRNTGNTIYF
TRBV19	.	TRBJ2-1	.	TGTGCCAGTAGTATTGCCAGCGGCAATGAGCAGTTCTTC	CASSIASGNEQFF
TRBV5-1	once	TRBJ1-2	.	TGCGCCAGCAGCCTGGACAGCCTCTCGCAAGGCTACACCTTC	CASSLDSLSQGYTF
TRBV5-1	.	TRBJ2-7	TRBD1	TGCGCCAGCAGCCTTCCGGACAGGGGCACCTACGAGCAGTACTTC	CASSLPDRGTYEQYF
TRBV6-5	.	TRBJ2-3	TRBD1	TGTGCCAGCGGGGCCGGGACAGGGTTTTCAGATACGCAGTATTTT	CASGAGTGFSDTQYF
TRBV15	.	TRBJ2-1	.	TGTGCCACCAGCAGAGATTCTCGGAGGTTCTCCTACAATGAGCAGTTCTTC	CATSRDSRRFSYNEQFF
TRBV23-1	.	TRBJ1-1	.	TGCGCCAGCAGCATTACCGTTACAGCGGGGAACACTGAAGCTTTCTTT	CASSITVTAGNTEAFF
TRBV10-1	once	TRBJ1-2	.	TGCGCCAGCAGCCCCGGAGGGCGGAACTATGGCTACACCTTC	CASSPGGRNYGYTF
TRBV5-4	.	TRBJ2-3	TRBD2	TGTGCCAGCAGCCTGGCCGGGAGGCGGGACGGGAAAGATACGCAGTATTTT	CASSLAGRRDGKDTQYF
TRBV6-1	.	TRBJ1-6	.	TGTGCCAGCAGTGACAATTATTCACCCCTCCACTTT	CASSDNYSPLHF
TRBV6-5	few	TRBJ1-1	TRBD1	TGTGCCAGCAGCCGGGACAGACTGAACACTGAAGCTTTCTTT	CASSRDRLNTEAFF
TRBV5-1	.	TRBJ2-7	TRBD1	TGCGCCAGCAGCTTAAGGACAGGGGACTTCTACGAGCAGTACTTC	CASSLRTGDFYEQYF
TRBV7-9	.	TRBJ2-1	.	TGTGCCAGCAGCTCAGGCAGCAGCTCCTACAATGAGCAGTTCTTC	CASSSGSSSYNEQFF
TRBV6-1	once	TRBJ1-2	.	TGTGCCAGCAGTGAAGCGCAGGGTGGCGGCTACACCTTC	CASSEAQGGGYTF
TRBV6-5	.	TRBJ2-1	TRBD2	TGTGCCAGCAGTCTGAGGTCGGGGGGGCTAGATGAGCAGTTCTTC	CASSLRSGGLDEQFF
TRBV2	.	TRBJ1-1	TRBD1	TGTGCCAGCAGCAGGGACAGCCTACTGAACACTGAAGCTTTCTTT	CASSRDSLLNTEAFF
TRBV24-1	.	TRBJ2-3	.	TGTGCCACCAGTCATCCTTCAAGCGGAGACTACTTCAGCACAGATACGCAGTATTTT	CATSHPSSGDYFSTDTQYF
TRBV27	.	TRBJ1-1	.	TGTGCCAGCAGTCCAGGGGCGACTGAAGCTTTCTTT	CASSPGATEAFF
TRBV7-9	.	TRBJ1-1	TRBD1	TGTGCCAGCAGCTCGCGACTACAGGGGACTGCCGAAGCTTTCTTT	CASSSRLQGTAEAFF
TRBV18	.	TRBJ2-3	.	TGTGCCAGCTCACCGGAATTGACACGTTTAAGCACAGATACGCAGTATTTT	CASSPELTRLSTDTQYF
TRBV9	.	TRBJ2-6	.	TGTGCCAGCAGCCCGGGACACCTGTCTGGGGCCAACGTCCTGACTTTC	CASSPGHLSGANVLTF
TRBV11-2	.	TRBJ1-1	.	TGTGCCAGCAGCTTAGATTGGGGCAGAAGGAGGGAACCTTTCTTT	CASSLDWGRRREPFF